The 14 T cell receptor beta chains below all came from one sample that was sequenced in a study of T cell responses to AZD1222 COVID-19 vaccine. Method: immunoSEQ multiplex PCR; TCRdb's copy keeps in-frame clones and lacks some. The data show tens of thousands of clones, 79% seen once. Material: peripheral blood, obtained on day 0 of MenACWY control vaccination. These receptors came from an adult in good health.

The chain employs TRBV11-2 and TRBJ1-4, with 7 positions matching TRBD1. After removal of 5 bases from V and 0 bases from J, the junction contained 6 bases not matched to a gene. This CDR3 contains 16 residues. Germline V gene data show CDR1 as SGHAT and CDR2 as FQNNGV. CDR3 sequence: CASSLDRAATNEKLFF. The DNA for the CDR3 is TGTGCCAGCAGCCTTGACAGGGCTGCAACTAATGAAAAACTGTTTTTT. Variable domain in full (rest from reference TRBV11-2 and TRBJ1-4): EAGVAQSPRYKIIEKRQSVAFWCNPISGHATLYWYQQILGQGPKLLIQFQNNGVVDDSQLPKDRFSAERLKGVDSTLKIQPAKLEDSAVYLCASSLDRAATNEKLFFGSGTQLSVL.

This clone was picked up a small number of times. The chain combines TRBV6-4 with TRBJ1-6; the match to TRBD1 covers 7 bases. From germline, CDR1 is MRHNA and CDR2 SNTAGT. This CDR3 region has 14 residues. J was trimmed by 9 bases and V by 1 base; bases with no gene match: 3. This CDR3 is CASSDLWTGSPLHF. For the CDR3, the DNA is TGTGCCAGCAGTGACTTATGGACAGGTTCACCCCTCCACTTT.

The V call is TRBV28, the J call TRBJ2-5; 7 nucleotides align to TRBD1. The CDR3 is 14 amino acids. CDR1 and CDR2 from the germline V gene are MDHEN and SYDVKM. V was clipped by 4 bases and J by 1 base; unmatched bases: 3. In DNA, the CDR3 is TGTGCCAGCAGTTCCAGGGGGTTCCAAGAGACCCAGTACTTC. This encodes CASSSRGFQETQYF.

V usage is TRBV3-1 (or the pseudogene TRBV3-2) and J usage is TRBJ2-1; 12 positions agree with TRBD2. V was clipped by 5 bases and J by 1 base; unmatched bases: 3. The CDR3 has 16 residues. The germline V gene encodes CDR1 LGHDT and CDR2 YNNKEL (reference sequence). CDR3 DNA sequence: TGTGCCAGCAGCGCAGGACTAGCGGGGTCCTACAATGAGCAGTTCTTC. As protein: CASSAGLAGSYNEQFF.

The V call is TRBV9, the J call TRBJ2-1; TRBD2 is a possible D gene (5 bases). The CDR3 consists of 11 residues. Per germline, CDR1 SGDLS and CDR2 YYNGEE. With 6 bases removed from V and 9 bases from J, the gap between germline ends came to 10 bases. The CDR3 is CASNMAGEQFF. DNA for the CDR3: TGTGCCAGCAATATGGCGGGTGAGCAGTTCTTC.

This clone rates as medium-sized (0.01 to 0.1%). This sequence joins TRBV12-3 or TRBV12-4 and TRBJ2-4; weak D call: TRBD2 (6 bases). CDR3 length equals 12 residues. Trimming shortened V by 4 bases and J by 14 bases, and 15 bases separated the two germline ends. The CDR3 coding sequence is TGTGCCAGCAGTTCGGGACTCAGAGGGGAGTACTTC. Its translation: CASSSGLRGEYF.

The chain uses TRBV6-1 and TRBJ2-1; D remains unclear. There are 14 residues in the CDR3. CDR1 MNHNS and CDR2 SASEGT come from the germline V gene. V lost 4 bases to trimming and J lost 8 bases, with 15 bases between them. The CDR3 nucleotides are TGTGCCAGCAGTGCCCGGGCTCCCCCCTATGAGCAGTTCTTC. It codes for CASSARAPPYEQFF.

The chain joins TRBV5-1 to TRBJ1-3, with a tentative D call TRBD1 (5 bases). V was trimmed by 0 bases and J by 4 bases, leaving 14 bases between them. This CDR3 has 16 residues. The germline gives CDR1 SGHRS, CDR2 YFSETQ. In DNA form, the CDR3 reads TGCGCCAGCAGCTTGGTTGGGACGGACTTCGGAAACACCATATATTTT. Translation: CASSLVGTDFGNTIYF.

V gene TRBV25-1 combines with J gene TRBJ1-2; D perhaps matches TRBD1 (6 bases). V was trimmed by 3 bases and J by 5 bases, leaving 10 bases between them. CDR3 size: 13 residues. Germline assignment: CDR1 MGHDK and CDR2 SYGVNS. CDR3 DNA: TGTGCCAGCAGTGAGGCGGGGGCTTATGGCTACACCTTC. It encodes CASSEAGAYGYTF.

This CDR3 is CASSLSRAGGSYNEQFF. As DNA, the CDR3 is TGTGCCAGCAGTTTATCGAGAGCGGGAGGCTCCTACAATGAGCAGTTCTTC. The V gene is TRBV27, the J gene TRBJ2-1, with 9 positions matching TRBD2. Germline V gene sequence: CDR1 MNHEY, CDR2 SMNVEV (reference sequence). CDR3 length: 17 amino acids. Losses at the gene ends were 0 bases for V and 0 bases for J; bases not matched to a gene: 3.

This clone came up many times. The chain combines TRBV6-4 with TRBJ2-3; 9 bases align to TRBD2. The CDR3 spans 15 residues. In germline, CDR1 is MRHNA, CDR2 SNTAGT. Losses at the gene ends were 2 bases for V and 5 bases for J; bases not matched to a gene: 5. The CDR3 protein is CASSDQRGGVDTQYF. DNA of the CDR3: TGTGCCAGCAGTGACCAGCGCGGGGGGGTAGATACGCAGTATTTT.

CDR3 nucleotide sequence: TGTGCCAGCTCACCCAGGGACGTAGCCAAAAACATTCAGTACTTC. It yields the protein CASSPRDVAKNIQYF. The chain combines TRBV18 with TRBJ2-4; D tentatively fits TRBD1 or TRBD2 (5 bases each). The V gene lost 3 bases and the J gene lost 0 bases, with 9 bases spanning the gap. The length of the CDR3 is 15 residues. The germline gives CDR1 KGHSH, CDR2 LQKENI.

The chain combines TRBV27 with TRBJ2-7, with D uncertain. This CDR3 spans 12 amino acids. The germline gives CDR1 MNHEY, CDR2 SMNVEV (reference sequence). CDR3 nucleotides: TGTTCCTCGAGAGACCCAGCCAGCGAGCAGTACTTC. Translating gives CSSRDPASEQYF.

The J gene is TRBJ2-2, the V gene TRBV2; TRBD1 aligns across 7 bases. CDR3 length: 13 residues. Germline assignment: CDR1 SNHLY and CDR2 FYNNEI. The V segment lost 10 bases and the J segment 6 bases; nucleotides outside the gene matches: 8. In DNA, the CDR3 is TGTGCCAAGAAAGGGCAGGGGGCCGGGGAGCTGTTTTTT. Translating it yields CAKKGQGAGELFF. Combining the CDR3 with reference TRBV2 and TRBJ2-2 gives the whole variable domain EPEVTQTPSHQVTQMGQEVILRCVPISNHLYFYWYRQILGQKVEFLVSFYNNEISEKSEIFDDQFSVERPDGSNFTLKIRSTKLEDSAMYFCAKKGQGAGELFFGEGSRLTVL.